These 14 T cell receptor beta chains came from one sample sequenced in a study of cytomegalovirus exposure and HLA in healthy donors. The primer mix had 60 Vbeta and 13 Jbeta primers. Assay: immunoSEQ multiplex PCR; the TCRdb copy retains only in-frame clones and omits some. The sample records around 300,000 clones, around 66% being singletons. Sequencing was carried out using PBMCs. These receptors all come from a female donor in good health and CMV-seronegative.

The chain has TRBV5-6 and TRBJ2-4; D perhaps matches TRBD1 (5 bases). In germline, CDR1 is SGHDT, CDR2 YYEEEE. The CDR3 extends over 14 amino acids. V was pared by 4 bases and J by 6 bases, with 14 bases between. The CDR3: CASSLRVGGNIQYF. The CDR3 nucleotides read TGTGCCAGCAGCCTCAGGGTAGGCGGAAACATTCAGTACTTC.

This chain connects TRBV7-9 to TRBJ2-2; 9 nucleotides agree with TRBD1. Per the germline V gene, CDR1 is SEHNR and CDR2 is FQNEAQ (reference sequence). The CDR3 sequence is 15 residues long. V shed 5 bases and J 1 base; nucleotides not matched to a gene: 2. Here the CDR3 reads CASSGQGQNTGELFF. The CDR3 DNA is TGTGCCAGCAGCGGACAGGGGCAGAACACCGGGGAGCTGTTTTTT.

The chain is built from TRBV6-5 and TRBJ1-2; D unresolved. The CDR3 sequence is 15 residues long. Trimming removed 2 bases at V and 0 bases at J, with 10 bases between. Germline CDR1 is MNHEY and CDR2 is SVGAGI. For the CDR3, the DNA is TGTGCCAGCAGTTACGAGCGGGAGGCTAACTATGGCTACACCTTC. Its translation is CASSYEREANYGYTF.

On this clone itself: Other DNA sequences from this sample encode an identical CDR3 as well. The CDR3 loop reads CASSSRTGFGELFF. The CDR3 region has the DNA TGTGCCAGCAGCTCGCGGACAGGGTTTGGGGAGCTGTTTTTT. The genes are TRBV11-2 and TRBJ2-2; 8 nucleotides agree with TRBD1. V dropped 4 bases and J dropped 8; count of bases not matched to a gene: 6. This CDR3 contains 14 residues. CDR1 is SGHAT and CDR2 is FQNNGV in the germline V gene.

The chain carries TRBV6-6 and TRBJ2-5; the D gene is possibly TRBD1 (5 bases). The DNA matches TRBJ2-7 better at its end, which makes the J call doubtful. The germline V gene has CDR1 MNHNY and CDR2 SVGAGI (reference sequence). The length of the CDR3 is 12 residues. Here the CDR3 DNA reads TGTGCCAGCAGCCTAACAGGTTTCGAGCAGTACTTC. This sequence encodes CASSLTGFEQYF.

The chain uses TRBV28 and TRBJ1-6; 8 nucleotides line up with TRBD1. The CDR3 runs 19 residues. J lost 0 bases, V lost 7 bases, and 14 bases had no gene match. The germline V gene has CDR1 MDHEN and CDR2 SYDVKM. The CDR3 sequence is CASTGLRDRIHSYNSPLHF. CDR3 coding DNA: TGTGCCAGCACTGGCCTCCGGGACAGGATACACTCCTATAATTCACCCCTCCACTTT.

The chain uses TRBV2 and TRBJ1-1; D is perhaps TRBD1 (5 bases). The CDR3 extends over 12 amino acids. The V gene lost 8 bases and the J gene lost 0 bases, with 7 bases spanning the gap. Germline lookup yields CDR1 SNHLY and CDR2 FYNNEI. CDR3 region: CASRQMNTEAFF. As DNA, the CDR3 is TGTGCCAGCCGACAGATGAACACTGAAGCTTTCTTT.

The genes are TRBV5-1 and TRBJ2-3; tentative D call: TRBD1 (5 bases). V dropped 0 bases and J dropped 0 bases, with 11 bases sitting between them. The CDR3 runs to 16 residues. Germline CDR1 is SGHRS and CDR2 is YFSETQ. The CDR3 bases are TGCGCCAGCAGCTTGGGACAGCTGCCTAGCACAGATACGCAGTATTTT. It specifies CASSLGQLPSTDTQYF. Supplemented by reference TRBV5-1 and TRBJ2-3, the full variable domain reads KAGVTQTPRYLIKTRGQQVTLSCSPISGHRSVSWYQQTPGQGLQFLFEYFSETQRNKGNFPGRFSGRQFSNSRSEMNVSTLELGDSALYLCASSLGQLPSTDTQYFGPGTRLTVL.

The V gene is TRBV7-9, the J gene TRBJ2-5, with TRBD2 identical over 12 bases. Germline assignment: CDR1 SEHNR and CDR2 FQNEAQ (reference sequence). The CDR3 has 18 residues. V lost 8 bases to trimming and J lost 3 bases; unmatched junction nucleotides: 16. In DNA form, the CDR3 reads TGTGCCAGCGAATTGTGGCCCCAGACTAGCGGGAGAGAAGAGACCCAGTACTTC. Translated: CASELWPQTSGREETQYF.

The chain links TRBV5-1 to TRBJ2-1; 10 bases agree with TRBD2. Per the germline V gene, CDR1 is SGHRS and CDR2 is YFSETQ. Germline trimming cut 4 bases from V and 2 bases from J; bases unmatched to any gene: 3. The CDR3 contains 15 residues. The CDR3 bases are TGCGCCAGCAGCCGGACTAGCGGAACCTACAATGAGCAGTTCTTC. Translated: CASSRTSGTYNEQFF.

The rearrangement joins TRBV10-3 to TRBJ2-7, with TRBD1 identical over 9 bases. The length of the CDR3 is 16 residues. Germline-derived CDR1 and CDR2 are ENHRY and SYGVKD. Losses at the gene ends were 0 bases for V and 7 bases for J; bases not matched to a gene: 10. The chain's CDR3 is CAISESGTGSRGEQYF. DNA of the CDR3: TGTGCCATCAGTGAGTCGGGGACAGGGTCACGGGGAGAGCAGTACTTC.

The chain recombines TRBV23-1 with TRBJ2-5, with D possibly TRBD2 on 6 matching bases. The J call may not be correct, given that the DNA end is closer to TRBJ2-7. TRBV23-1 is labeled an ORF, and its function is uncertain. The CDR3 spans 13 residues. CDR3 DNA sequence: TGCGCCAGCCATTCACAAGGGAGGTACGAGCAGTACTTC. This encodes CASHSQGRYEQYF.

This clone was seen only once. This chain uses TRBV5-6 with TRBJ2-2; tentatively, D is TRBD2 (6 bases). From germline, CDR1 is SGHDT and CDR2 YYEEEE. V was trimmed by 4 bases and J by 0 bases, leaving 13 bases between them. The CDR3 has 16 amino acids. Here the CDR3 DNA reads TGTGCCAGCAGCCTAACTAGCTTTTCGAACACCGGGGAGCTGTTTTTT. This encodes CASSLTSFSNTGELFF.

V is TRBV28 and J is TRBJ1-4; TRBD1 agrees at 9 bases. Germline assignment: CDR1 MDHEN and CDR2 SYDVKM. J lost 5 bases, V lost 6 bases, and 10 bases had no gene match. The CDR3 length is 16 residues. Here the CDR3 reads CASRNRQGEWNEKLFF. For the CDR3, the DNA is TGTGCCAGCAGGAACCGACAGGGGGAGTGGAATGAAAAACTGTTTTTT. Together with reference TRBV28 and TRBJ1-4, the CDR3 gives the full variable domain: DVKVTQSSRYLVKRTGEKVFLECVQDMDHENMFWYRQDPGLGLRLIYFSYDVKMKEKGDIPEGYSVSREKKERFSLILESASTNQTSMYLCASRNRQGEWNEKLFFGSGTQLSVL.